This T cell receptor (beta chain) appears in the sequencing data of a study of naive and memory T cell subsets. The study's findings and limits: Possibly reflecting memory cells re-expressing CD45RA, a few larger clonotypes occurred in naive repertoires, especially CD8.

The beta constant-region primer was an equimolar mix of two oligonucleotides covering TRBC1 and TRBC2. The ligated cDNA underwent four PCR rounds using SP2 and nested alpha and beta constant-region primers. From the UMI-ligation and nested PCR reads, TCRdb called clonotypes with MiXCR, one entry per CDR3 protein. The table has approximately 140,000 distinct CDR3 sequences, 15% to 25% seen once; the top ten hold roughly 0.6%. The CDR3 loop spans 15 amino acids. Trimming at V came to 6 bases and at J to 6 bases, leaving 12 bases not matched to a gene. This clonotype has at least ten counts. The target antigen is unknown.

This TCR derives from a human donor in good health. The chain carries TRBV12-3 or TRBV12-4 and TRBJ2-7; TRBD1 matches at 9 bases. The specimen was naive CD8+ T cells from blood. Written as DNA, the CDR3 is TGTGCCAGCAGGGAGCGGGACAGGGAGAACATCGAGCAGTACTTC. It translates to CASRERDRENIEQYF.